This T cell receptor beta chain stems from a study of blood T cells in healthy people across ages. CDR3 length: 17 residues. Per germline, CDR1 SGHAT and CDR2 FQNNGV. Trimming pared 1 base from V and 2 bases from J, leaving 18 bases between. Of note for this clonotype: The antigen is undetermined.

Next came a second PCR, run for about 7 to 12 cycles, which used a sample-barcoded 5' primer along with a J-beta primer mix. TCRdb fed the 5' RACE reads into MiXCR, producing one record per CDR3 protein. The sample gives roughly 500,000 distinct CDR3 sequences, under 30% of which show up once; 8.5% to 9.5% is in the top ten. Regarding the study as a whole: PBMC samples, being unsorted, prevented any conclusive comparison of naive and antigen-experienced cells.

The study drew donors from healthy Caucasian individuals in Russia aged roughly 6 to 100. The sample was also linked to a second study, of T cells of mothers and their children. That work contributes: Whether pairs are related or unrelated, thymic selection shapes their TCR recombination output in much the same way. Slightly higher overlap, not significant, was seen in related mother-child pairs than in unrelated pairs.

The J gene is TRBJ2-7, the V gene TRBV11-2; a weak D match, TRBD2 (5 bases). Sequencing input: blood. This receptor was identified in a boy between 5 and 17 years old in good health. Here the CDR3 DNA reads TGTGCCAGCAGCTTAGGGGGTCTTGAGGGATCAGCCTACGAGCAGTACTTC. Translated: CASSLGGLEGSAYEQYF. The full variable domain, completed using reference TRBV11-2 and TRBJ2-7, is EAGVAQSPRYKIIEKRQSVAFWCNPISGHATLYWYQQILGQGPKLLIQFQNNGVVDDSQLPKDRFSAERLKGVDSTLKIQPAKLEDSAVYLCASSLGGLEGSAYEQYFGPGTRLTVT.